Below, 29 T cell receptor beta chains from the same sample are listed, as sequenced in a study of blood T cell repertoires in COVID-19. The repertoire was sequenced with immunoSEQ multiplex PCR; TCRdb's copy has only in-frame clones and lacks some. Of around 160,000 clones listed, about 84% are singletons. Sequenced input: peripheral blood. Receptor source: a man in his 60s with active or convalescent COVID-19.

The chain joins TRBV18 to TRBJ1-2; no clear D. Between the trimmed V and J ends, which lost 0 bases and 4 bases, there was a span of 12 bases. CDR1 and CDR2 (germline): KGHSH, LQKENI. The CDR3 is 15 amino acids. CDR3 sequence reads: CASSPPQVNAYGYTF. The CDR3 bases are TGTGCCAGCTCACCACCGCAGGTTAACGCCTATGGCTACACCTTC.

This clone was seen more than once but under ten times. J is TRBJ2-7 and V is TRBV24-1, with 8 bases that match TRBD1. Germline CDR1 is KGHDR and CDR2 is SFDVKD. The V gene end was trimmed by 5 bases and the J gene end by 3 bases; junction bases not matched to a gene: 11. This CDR3 has 16 residues. The CDR3 DNA is TGTGCCACCAGTGTTGAAACCCGGGACAGGCGCTACGAGCAGTACTTC. Translation gives CATSVETRDRRYEQYF.

The CDR3 DNA sequence: TGTGCCAGCAGCCATGGACTGGGAAGCACAGATACGCAGTATTTT. Translation: CASSHGLGSTDTQYF. The chain carries TRBV11-2 and TRBJ2-3; D perhaps matches TRBD2 (5 bases). Germline V CDR1 and CDR2: SGHAT, FQNNGV. Trimming pared 5 bases from V and 0 bases from J, leaving 12 bases between. The CDR3 runs to 15 residues.

This chain joins TRBV3-1 (or the pseudogene TRBV3-2) and TRBJ2-2, with D uncertain. Trimming took 0 bases from V and 5 from J, leaving 10 bases between them. Germline V gives CDR1 LGHDT, CDR2 YNNKEL (reference sequence). CDR3 length: 15 amino acids. The CDR3 DNA reads TGTGCCAGCAGCCAAGATGGGCGAACAACCGGGGAGCTGTTTTTT. Its translation is CASSQDGRTTGELFF.

This chain links TRBV4-2 with TRBJ2-7, with 13 bases matching TRBD2. The CDR3 consists of 15 residues. Unmatched junction bases numbered 3, after V lost 3 bases and J lost 4 bases. Germline V gives CDR1 LGHNA, CDR2 YNFKEQ. Here the CDR3 DNA reads TGTGCCAGCAGCCAGGAACTAGCGGGAGGGTACGAGCAGTACTTC. Translating gives CASSQELAGGYEQYF.

This clone appeared a few times. The rearrangement joins TRBV5-4 to TRBJ1-2; maybe TRBD1 (5 bases). Germline V gene lookup returns CDR1 SGHNT and CDR2 YYREEE (reference sequence). Trimming cost V 10 bases and J 8 bases, with 15 bases left between them. The CDR3 runs to 11 residues. The CDR3 coding sequence is TGTGCCGCTCGGGAGGGGTCCGGCTACACCTTC. Protein sequence: CAAREGSGYTF.

The chain employs TRBV19 and TRBJ1-5; D is undetermined. Trimming stripped 5 bases from V and 5 bases from J, with 10 bases between. In germline, CDR1 is LNHDA, CDR2 SQIVND (reference sequence). The CDR3 totals 13 residues. The CDR3 region is CASSSVLHQPQHF. CDR3 sequence (DNA): TGTGCCAGTAGTTCGGTTTTGCATCAGCCCCAGCATTTT.

The CDR3 reads CASKKSGFGTDTQYF. The CDR3 bases are TGTGCCAGCAAAAAAAGCGGCTTCGGCACAGATACGCAGTATTTT. This chain joins TRBV7-2 and TRBJ2-3; TRBD2 might be the D (5 bases). The ends were cut back, 7 bases at V and 1 base at J, with 15 bases in the middle. Germline V lookup: CDR1 SGHTA, CDR2 FQGNSA. The CDR3 contains 15 residues.

The chain joins TRBV11-2 to TRBJ1-1; a weak D match, TRBD1 (5 bases). The V gene's germline CDR1 is SGHAT and CDR2 FQNNGV. CDR3 length: 14 residues. Trimming removed 5 bases at V and 3 bases at J, with 13 bases between. CDR3 loop: CASSANSRDTEAFF. DNA for the CDR3: TGTGCCAGCAGCGCAAATAGCAGGGACACTGAAGCTTTCTTT.

The rearrangement links TRBV4-1 to TRBJ2-5, with D unclear. CDR3 length: 14 residues. Trimming stripped 0 bases from V and 7 bases from J, with 12 bases between. CDR1 is MGHRA and CDR2 is YSYEKL in the germline V gene. This CDR3 reads CASSQDQALGTQYF. CDR3 nucleotides: TGCGCCAGCAGCCAAGATCAAGCGTTGGGGACCCAGTACTTC.

V is TRBV25-1 and J is TRBJ1-2; D is unresolved. The length of the CDR3 is 13 residues. V was shortened by 7 bases and J by 4 bases, with 13 bases between the two germline ends. Germline V CDR1 and CDR2: MGHDK, SYGVNS. The CDR3 here is CASTSDGAYGYTF. In nucleotides, the CDR3 is TGTGCCAGCACTTCCGACGGAGCCTATGGCTACACCTTC.

The chain recombines TRBV30 with TRBJ1-4; D is perhaps TRBD1 (5 bases). The CDR3 runs to 13 residues. V lost 7 bases to trimming and J lost 8 bases, with 17 bases between them. CDR1 is GTSNPN, CDR2 SVGIG, per germline (reference sequence). The CDR3 bases are TGTGCCTTAGAAGGAGGGACGGGGGAAAAACTGTTTTTT. It is translated as CALEGGTGEKLFF.

V gene TRBV15 combines with J gene TRBJ1-3; D unclear. The CDR3 covers 18 residues. From germline, CDR1 is LNHNV and CDR2 YYDKDF (reference sequence). V shed 0 bases and J shed 7 bases, with 22 bases lying between them. The CDR3 region is CATSREGARGWFGNTIYF. In nucleotides, the CDR3 is TGTGCCACCAGCAGAGAAGGTGCTCGCGGCTGGTTCGGGAACACCATATATTTT.

The chain carries TRBV5-1 and TRBJ2-1; TRBD2 aligns across 8 bases. This CDR3 region has 17 residues. After removal of 5 bases from V and 2 bases from J, the junction contained 12 bases not matched to a gene. The germline CDR1 and CDR2 sequences are SGHRS and YFSETQ. The CDR3 DNA is TGCGCCAGCAGGCCACTCGGGGGGGTGATTCCCTACAATGAGCAGTTCTTC. Translated: CASRPLGGVIPYNEQFF.

The V and J genes are TRBV19 and TRBJ1-2; 7 bases are a match to TRBD1. Germline CDR1 is LNHDA and CDR2 is SQIVND (reference sequence). J lost 2 bases, V lost 3 bases, and 3 bases had no gene match. The CDR3 consists of 14 residues. CDR3 DNA sequence: TGTGCCAGTAGTATCCTACAGGGGAACTATGGCTACACCTTC. Amino acid sequence: CASSILQGNYGYTF.

This clone was counted a few times. V and J are TRBV6-5 and TRBJ2-7, with a weak D call TRBD2 (6 bases). Germline V gives CDR1 MNHEY, CDR2 SVGAGI. This CDR3 has 14 amino acids. Trimming cost V 6 bases and J 2 bases, with 14 bases left between them. The DNA for the CDR3 is TGTGCCAGCAGGGAGGGGACCTTGGCCTACGAGCAGTACTTC. Encoded protein: CASREGTLAYEQYF.

V gene TRBV4-1 combines with J gene TRBJ2-5; 10 bases map to TRBD2. CDR1 and CDR2 (germline): MGHRA, YSYEKL. The CDR3 length is 18 residues. V lost 1 base, J lost 0 bases, and 8 bases stayed unmatched. CDR3 sequence: CASSQGGTSEPYQETQYF. The CDR3 region has the DNA TGCGCCAGCAGCCAAGGAGGGACTAGCGAACCTTACCAAGAGACCCAGTACTTC.

This clone turned up a few times. The chain recombines TRBV10-1 with TRBJ2-7; 10 positions agree with TRBD2. The CDR3 is 16 residues long. The J segment lost 3 bases and the V segment lost 5 bases, leaving 10 bases of the junction unmatched. Germline CDR1 and CDR2: WNHNN and SYGVQD (reference sequence). The CDR3: CASSSPPGLACYEQYF. The CDR3, as DNA: TGCGCCAGCAGTTCGCCCCCGGGACTAGCGTGCTACGAGCAGTACTTC.

This clone turned up a few times. The chain links TRBV10-3 to TRBJ2-3, with 9 bases fitting TRBD2. Germline V lookup: CDR1 ENHRY, CDR2 SYGVKD. CDR3 length: 15 residues. Unmatched junction bases numbered 3, after V lost 4 bases and J lost 1 base. In DNA form, the CDR3 reads TGTGCCATCAGTGTTAGCGGGGGACGCACAGATACGCAGTATTTT. Translation: CAISVSGGRTDTQYF.

This chain uses TRBV4-2 with TRBJ2-1; tentatively, D is TRBD2 (7 bases). Trimming removed 1 base from V and 8 bases from J, with 15 bases in between. The V gene's germline CDR1 is LGHNA and CDR2 YNFKEQ. The CDR3 is 15 residues long. The CDR3 region has the DNA TGTGCCAGCAGCCAAGGAGGGGGGGCGGGAGATGAGCAGTTCTTC. It is translated as CASSQGGGAGDEQFF.

V and J are TRBV21-1 and TRBJ2-7; the D call in the table, TRBD2, was not verified against the DNA. TRBV21-1 is a pseudogene segment. CDR3 size: 16 residues. DNA for the CDR3: TGTGCCAGCAGAGGTCTAGCGGGTTTTGGGCTCTACGAGCAGTACTTC. Amino acid sequence: CASRGLAGFGLYEQYF.

The chain is built from TRBV19 and TRBJ1-1, with 7 nucleotides matching TRBD1. V shed 4 bases, J shed 0 bases, and the junction held 11 bases outside the gene matches. Per the germline V gene, CDR1 is LNHDA and CDR2 is SQIVND (reference sequence). CDR3 length: 17 amino acids. CDR3 sequence (DNA): TGTGCCAGTAGTACCCTCGAGACAGGGTGGTTGAACACTGAAGCTTTCTTT. Amino acid sequence: CASSTLETGWLNTEAFF.

This rearrangement joins TRBV6-5 to TRBJ2-3, with D possibly TRBD2 on 7 matching bases. V dropped 2 bases and J dropped 1 base, with 10 bases sitting between them. Germline CDR1 and CDR2: MNHEY and SVGAGI. This CDR3 is built from 15 residues. The CDR3 region has the DNA TGTGCCAGCAGTTACCGGGGGGCCGGCACAGATACGCAGTATTTT. Translation: CASSYRGAGTDTQYF.

The chain uses TRBV4-1 and TRBJ2-2; D not resolved. This CDR3 contains 13 residues. V was pared by 7 bases and J by 5 bases, with 11 bases between. Germline V gene sequence: CDR1 MGHRA, CDR2 YSYEKL. Here the CDR3 reads CASTLGWTGELFF. Here the CDR3 DNA reads TGCGCCAGCACCCTAGGTTGGACCGGGGAGCTGTTTTTT.

This clone appeared once. The chain couples TRBV20-1 to TRBJ2-5; 10 bases agree with TRBD2. There are 18 residues in the CDR3. The germline gives CDR1 DFQATT, CDR2 SNEGSKA (reference sequence). With V trimmed by 3 bases and J by 3 bases, 16 bases remained unmatched. The DNA of the CDR3 is TGCAGTGCTAGTACCCTTAGCGGGAGGCCCTCGGGGGAAGAGACCCAGTACTTC. Translating it yields CSASTLSGRPSGEETQYF.

V and J are TRBV5-1 and TRBJ1-6; D possibly corresponds to TRBD1 (6 bases). This CDR3 has 15 residues. Trimming removed 3 bases from V and 8 bases from J, with 15 bases in between. Germline values: CDR1 SGHRS, CDR2 YFSETQ. DNA of the CDR3: TGCGCCAGCAGCTCAAACGCCAGGGGCGATTCACCCCTCCACTTT. Its translation: CASSSNARGDSPLHF. The full variable domain, completed using reference TRBV5-1 and TRBJ1-6, is KAGVTQTPRYLIKTRGQQVTLSCSPISGHRSVSWYQQTPGQGLQFLFEYFSETQRNKGNFPGRFSGRQFSNSRSEMNVSTLELGDSALYLCASSSNARGDSPLHFGNGTRLTVT.

This chain connects TRBV3-1 (or the pseudogene TRBV3-2) to TRBJ2-1; tentatively, D is TRBD1 (6 bases). The CDR3 has 16 residues. Trimming left V 4 bases short and J 8 bases short, with 21 bases between. Germline V gene lookup returns CDR1 LGHDT and CDR2 YNNKEL (reference sequence). The CDR3: CASSPRDTPLFDEQFF. As DNA, the CDR3 is TGTGCCAGCAGCCCGAGGGACACTCCGCTTTTTGATGAGCAGTTCTTC.

CDR3 loop: CASSRPPGQGAVYNEQFF. The CDR3 DNA reads TGTGCCAGCAGCCGGCCACCGGGACAGGGGGCGGTCTACAATGAGCAGTTCTTC. V is TRBV7-6 and J is TRBJ2-1, with 12 bases matching TRBD1. The CDR3 is 18 amino acids. V was clipped by 5 bases and J by 3 bases; unmatched bases: 11. Germline lookup yields CDR1 SGHVS and CDR2 FNYEAQ.

The chain joins TRBV3-1 (or the pseudogene TRBV3-2) to TRBJ1-2, with unresolved D. Trimming cost V 4 bases and J 8 bases, with 8 bases left between them. CDR3 size: 11 residues. The germline V gene encodes CDR1 LGHDT and CDR2 YNNKEL (reference sequence). The CDR3 DNA reads TGTGCCAGCAGCCCCGGCAGGGGCTACACCTTC. The encoded protein is CASSPGRGYTF.